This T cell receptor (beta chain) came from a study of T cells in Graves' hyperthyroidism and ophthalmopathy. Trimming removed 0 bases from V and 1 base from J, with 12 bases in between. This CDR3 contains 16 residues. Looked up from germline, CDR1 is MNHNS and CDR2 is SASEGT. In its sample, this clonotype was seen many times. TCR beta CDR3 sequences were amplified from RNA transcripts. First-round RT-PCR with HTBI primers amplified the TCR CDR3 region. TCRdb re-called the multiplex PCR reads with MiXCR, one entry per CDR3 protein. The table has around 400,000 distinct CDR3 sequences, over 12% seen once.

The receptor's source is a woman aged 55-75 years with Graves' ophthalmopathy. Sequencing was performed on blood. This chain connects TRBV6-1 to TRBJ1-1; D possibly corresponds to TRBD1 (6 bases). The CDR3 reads CASSEADGGGNTEAFF. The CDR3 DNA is TGTGCCAGCAGTGAAGCGGATGGAGGGGGGAACACTGAAGCTTTCTTT.